This T cell receptor beta chain emerged from a study of blood T cell repertoires in COVID-19. Trimming stripped 4 bases from V and 4 bases from J, with 7 bases between. The CDR3 covers 12 residues. Germline V gene sequence: CDR1 MGHDK, CDR2 SYGVNS. This clone has a single count. Libraries were prepared by immunoSEQ multiplex PCR; TCRdb keeps only in-frame clonotypes and omits some of them. The sample carries 250,000 or so clones, about 89% recorded once. Cohorts were based on clinical histories the participants reported. This sequence was found in a young woman who had recovered from COVID-19. Input material: PBMCs or T cells enriched from blood (not recorded which). The chain has TRBV25-1 and TRBJ1-2; D is perhaps TRBD1 (5 bases). The CDR3 here is CASSVDSYGYTF. The CDR3 nucleotides are TGTGCCAGCAGTGTCGACAGCTATGGCTACACCTTC.